One TCR beta chain is described in this entry. In the study's own analysis: Reference gene primers were amplified, and this amplification served to estimate nucleated cell counts. TCRdb's copy holds only in-frame clones and misses some; the assay was immunoSEQ multiplex PCR. V, J and clone size derive from that table, while D and trimming were established from the DNA sequence. The sample includes roughly 160,000 clones, about nine tenths of them seen just once. The data were obtained in a study of blood T cell repertoires in COVID-19. Study summary: The United States, Italy and Spain provided the acute and convalescent COVID-19 samples. The cDNA or gDNA used as material had been derived from T cells, B-cell-depleted T cells, or PBMCs.

Germline V CDR1 and CDR2: MNHEY, SMNVEV (reference sequence). CDR3 size: 17 residues. Germline trimming cut 5 bases from V and 6 bases from J; bases unmatched to any gene: 11. The sample comprised peripheral blood. The genes are TRBV27 and TRBJ2-1; 12 bases fit TRBD2. This TCR derives from a woman between 55 and 75 years old who had recovered from COVID-19. DNA of the CDR3: TGTGCCAGCAGTCCGGCGCTAGCGGGGGGGCCCGGCAATGAGCAGTTCTTC. Its protein is CASSPALAGGPGNEQFF.